These 4 T cell receptor beta chains were all obtained from the same sample, sequenced in a study of OX40 agonist ivuxolimab in advanced cancers. Sequenced by immunoSEQ multiplex PCR; TCRdb stores in-frame clones only, minus some. The sample lists 100,000 to 150,000 clones, around 92% seen once, with around 0.81% in the top ten. The specimen comprised CD4+ or CD8+ T cells sorted from blood, sampled in a trial of the OX40 agonist ivuxolimab. The receptors shown here come from an adult with an advanced solid tumor such as melanoma, head and neck, liver or kidney cancer.

The chain joins TRBV9 to TRBJ2-3; tentatively, D is TRBD2 (5 bases). The CDR3 is 14 amino acids. V lost 0 bases and J lost 4, with 9 bases in between. Germline loops: CDR1 SGDLS, CDR2 YYNGEE. The DNA for the CDR3 is TGTGCCAGCAGCGTAGCTAGCCGAGCAGATACGCAGTATTTT. Translating gives CASSVASRADTQYF.

The chain joins TRBV7-2 to TRBJ2-5; TRBD1 aligns across 9 bases. There are 14 residues in the CDR3. Germline V gives CDR1 SGHTA, CDR2 FQGNSA. With V trimmed by 5 bases and J by 4 bases, 5 bases remained unmatched. The CDR3 region has the DNA TGTGCCAGCAGCCGGACAGGGGAACGAGAGACCCAGTACTTC. It encodes CASSRTGERETQYF.

The chain is built from TRBV5-6 and TRBJ1-2; D is perhaps TRBD1 (6 bases). The V end was cut by 1 base, the J end by 3 bases, with 13 bases between. The germline CDR1 and CDR2 sequences are SGHDT and YYEEEE. The CDR3 has 15 amino acids. In DNA, the CDR3 is TGTGCCAGCAGCTTGTCCGGGACACGAGACTATGGCTACACCTTC. It is translated as CASSLSGTRDYGYTF.

V usage is TRBV11-2 and J usage is TRBJ2-7; weak D call: TRBD1 (6 bases). Trimming left V 3 bases short and J 5 bases short, with 11 bases between. The CDR3 has 13 amino acids. Germline lookup yields CDR1 SGHAT and CDR2 FQNNGV. CDR3 bases: TGTGCCAGCAGCTTTTCACAGGGAAACGAGCAGTACTTC. Its protein is CASSFSQGNEQYF. Full variable domain (outside the CDR3, taken from reference TRBV11-2 and TRBJ2-7): EAGVAQSPRYKIIEKRQSVAFWCNPISGHATLYWYQQILGQGPKLLIQFQNNGVVDDSQLPKDRFSAERLKGVDSTLKIQPAKLEDSAVYLCASSFSQGNEQYFGPGTRLTVT.